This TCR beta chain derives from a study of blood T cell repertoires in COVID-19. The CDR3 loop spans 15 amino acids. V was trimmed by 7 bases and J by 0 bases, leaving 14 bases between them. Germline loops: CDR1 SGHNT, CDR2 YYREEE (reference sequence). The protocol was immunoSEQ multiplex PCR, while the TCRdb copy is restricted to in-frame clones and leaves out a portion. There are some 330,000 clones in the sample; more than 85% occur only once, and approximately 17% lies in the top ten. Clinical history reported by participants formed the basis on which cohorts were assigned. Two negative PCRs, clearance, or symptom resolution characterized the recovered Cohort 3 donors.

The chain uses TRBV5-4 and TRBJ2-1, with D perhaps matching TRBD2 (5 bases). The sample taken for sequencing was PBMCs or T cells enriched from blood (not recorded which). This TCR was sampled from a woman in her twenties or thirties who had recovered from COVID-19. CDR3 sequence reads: CASYVQSGSYNEQFF. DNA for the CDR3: TGTGCCAGCTACGTTCAGAGCGGCTCCTACAATGAGCAGTTCTTC.